This entry lists 29 T cell receptor beta chains sequenced from one sample in a study of blood T cell repertoires in COVID-19. Sequenced by immunoSEQ multiplex PCR; TCRdb stores in-frame clones only, minus some. The sample has nearly 200,000 clones, 70% to 90% seen once. Sequenced material: peripheral blood. The receptors stem from a man aged 60 to 75 with COVID-19, enrolled during active disease.

The gene calls are TRBV7-2 and TRBJ1-2; D call uncertain. Germline lookup yields CDR1 SGHTA and CDR2 FQGNSA. The CDR3 has 11 residues. Trimming shortened V by 1 base and J by 7 bases, and 4 bases separated the two germline ends. The DNA of the CDR3 is TGTGCCAGCAGCTTAGGGGCTGGCTACACCTTC. Its translation is CASSLGAGYTF.

This rearrangement joins TRBV4-3 to TRBJ1-3; D perhaps matches TRBD1 (5 bases). V lost 0 bases to trimming and J lost 6 bases, with 12 bases between them. The germline gives CDR1 LGHNA, CDR2 YSLEER. This CDR3 is 15 amino acids long. This CDR3 is CASSQDFGGLNTIYF. DNA for the CDR3: TGCGCCAGCAGCCAAGATTTCGGGGGACTAAACACCATATATTTT.

J is TRBJ1-2 and V is TRBV7-2, with D hard to call. The germline V and J ends were trimmed by 5 bases and 4 bases, with 14 bases remaining between them. The germline gives CDR1 SGHTA, CDR2 FQGNSA. This CDR3 has 14 amino acids. As DNA, the CDR3 is TGTGCCAGCAGCCGGTCCCAGCGAGCCTATGGCTACACCTTC. This translates into CASSRSQRAYGYTF.

The chain has TRBV6-6 and TRBJ2-2; TRBD2 might be the D (5 bases). Deletions cut 4 bases from V and 0 bases from J, with 12 bases between. The CDR3 is 16 residues long. CDR1 is MNHNY, CDR2 SVGAGI, per germline (reference sequence). CDR3 nucleotides: TGTGCCAGCAGTTCCGAGGGAGCGACGAACACCGGGGAGCTGTTTTTT. Translated: CASSSEGATNTGELFF.

This clone was seen just once. The chain recombines TRBV5-1 with TRBJ1-3, with TRBD1 identical over 8 bases. The germline V gene encodes CDR1 SGHRS and CDR2 YFSETQ. The CDR3 covers 17 residues. The trim removed 0 bases at V and 4 bases at J, leaving 9 bases unmatched. In DNA form, the CDR3 reads TGCGCCAGCAGCTTGGATCCAACAGGGGGAGGCGGAAACACCATATATTTT. Translating it yields CASSLDPTGGGGNTIYF.

This chain connects TRBV6-5 to TRBJ1-6; possible D gene TRBD1, 6 bases. CDR1 is MNHEY and CDR2 is SVGAGI in the germline V gene. The ends were cut back, 6 bases at V and 5 bases at J, with 11 bases in the middle. The CDR3 has 14 amino acids. This CDR3 is CASRITGNNSPLHF. The DNA for the CDR3 is TGTGCCAGCAGGATAACAGGGAATAATTCACCCCTCCACTTT.

The genes are TRBV5-1 and TRBJ1-1, with 8 nucleotides matching TRBD1. J gave up 4 bases and V 4 bases, and 9 bases lay outside the gene matches. Germline CDR1 and CDR2: SGHRS and YFSETQ. This CDR3 has 15 residues. CDR3 nucleotides: TGCGCCAGCAGCATCCAGGGCCAGGGGGCCACTGAAGCTTTCTTT. It codes for CASSIQGQGATEAFF. The full variable domain, completed using reference TRBV5-1 and TRBJ1-1, is KAGVTQTPRYLIKTRGQQVTLSCSPISGHRSVSWYQQTPGQGLQFLFEYFSETQRNKGNFPGRFSGRQFSNSRSEMNVSTLELGDSALYLCASSIQGQGATEAFFGQGTRLTVV.

The chain has TRBV9 and TRBJ2-1, with 10 bases lining up with TRBD1. Germline CDR1 reads SGDLS; CDR2 reads YYNGEE. Unmatched junction bases numbered 8, after V lost 3 bases and J lost 8 bases. The CDR3 sequence is 15 residues long. The CDR3 loop is CASSARTGGRDEQFF. For the CDR3, the DNA is TGTGCCAGCAGCGCCCGGACAGGGGGGCGCGATGAGCAGTTCTTC.

This chain links TRBV3-1 (or the pseudogene TRBV3-2) with TRBJ2-7, with 8 positions matching TRBD1. Looked up from germline, CDR1 is LGHDT and CDR2 is YNNKEL (reference sequence). The V gene end was trimmed by 3 bases and the J gene end by 5 bases; junction bases not matched to a gene: 3. The CDR3 has 13 amino acids. The CDR3, as DNA: TGTGCCAGCAGCCAGATGGACAGGGACGAGCAGTACTTC. This gives the protein CASSQMDRDEQYF.

This clone was recorded a few times. V is TRBV6-2 or TRBV6-3 and J is TRBJ1-5; possibly TRBD1 for D (6 bases). The germline V gene encodes CDR1 MNHEY and CDR2 SVGEGT. Between the trimmed V and J ends, which lost 4 bases and 2 bases, there was a span of 18 bases. CDR3 size: 17 residues. This CDR3 is CASSFDPGAGGNQPQHF. The CDR3 DNA reads as TGTGCCAGCAGTTTCGACCCTGGGGCAGGGGGCAATCAGCCCCAGCATTTT.

V and J are TRBV3-1 (or the pseudogene TRBV3-2) and TRBJ1-6; D uncertain. Trimming stripped 3 bases from V and 8 bases from J, with 14 bases between. The CDR3 is 15 residues long. Germline loops: CDR1 LGHDT, CDR2 YNNKEL (reference sequence). The CDR3 bases are TGTGCCAGCAGCCAGGTGTTGCAGACTTATTCACCCCTCCACTTT. Protein: CASSQVLQTYSPLHF.

The J gene is TRBJ1-4, the V gene TRBV5-5; TRBD1 agrees at 11 bases. The V and J ends lost 3 bases and 8 bases, in that order; junction bases with no gene match: 6. CDR1 SGHKS and CDR2 YYEKEE come from the germline V gene (reference sequence). The CDR3 is 15 amino acids. CDR3 protein: CASSWTGGSREKLFF. Written as DNA, the CDR3 is TGTGCCAGCAGCTGGACAGGGGGCTCACGGGAAAAACTGTTTTTT.

The chain employs TRBV5-5 and TRBJ1-4, with D perhaps TRBD1 (6 bases). Per the germline V gene, CDR1 is SGHKS and CDR2 is YYEKEE (reference sequence). V was pared by 2 bases and J by 4 bases, with 12 bases between. The CDR3 extends over 15 amino acids. The CDR3: CASSLQGRGNEKLFF. In DNA, the CDR3 is TGTGCCAGCAGCTTACAGGGTCGGGGTAATGAAAAACTGTTTTTT.

The chain links TRBV11-3 to TRBJ2-2; TRBD2 agrees at 12 bases. V gave up 1 base and J gave up 4 bases; unmatched junction bases: 4. The V gene's germline CDR1 is SGHNT and CDR2 YENEEA. The CDR3 covers 17 residues. DNA of the CDR3: TGTGCCAGCAGCTTAGCGGCTAGCGGGAGGGCCACCGGGGAGCTGTTTTTT. Translating it yields CASSLAASGRATGELFF.

The chain uses TRBV9 and TRBJ2-1; tentative D call: TRBD2 (6 bases). V lost 2 bases, J lost 0 bases, and 12 bases lay in between. The length of the CDR3 is 16 residues. Germline values: CDR1 SGDLS, CDR2 YYNGEE. The CDR3 reads CASSVLGGTSYNEQFF. CDR3 DNA: TGTGCCAGCAGCGTCCTGGGCGGGACCTCCTACAATGAGCAGTTCTTC. Looking up the rest from reference TRBV9 and TRBJ2-1 gives the full variable domain: DSGVTQTPKHLITATGQRVTLRCSPRSGDLSVYWYQQSLDQGLQFLIQYYNGEERAKGNILERFSAQQFPDLHSELNLSSLELGDSALYFCASSVLGGTSYNEQFFGPGTRLTVL.

Written as DNA, the CDR3 is TGTGCCAGCAGCCCTCTCCCGGGCAGGGTGAACACTGAAGCTTTCTTT. Translation gives CASSPLPGRVNTEAFF. V usage is TRBV7-8 and J usage is TRBJ1-1; D is possibly TRBD1 (5 bases). V lost 5 bases and J lost 0, with 16 bases in between. The V gene's germline CDR1 is SGHVS and CDR2 FQNEAQ. The CDR3 extends over 16 amino acids. Full variable domain (missing parts from reference TRBV7-8 and TRBJ1-1): GAGVSQSPRYKVAKRGQDVALRCDPISGHVSLFWYQQALGQGPEFLTYFQNEAQLDKSGLPSDRFFAERPEGSVSTLKIQRTQQEDSAVYLCASSPLPGRVNTEAFFGQGTRLTVV.

This clone was seen only once. The chain uses TRBV2 and TRBJ1-6, with D possibly being TRBD1 (6 bases). Germline V CDR1 and CDR2: SNHLY, FYNNEI. CDR3 length: 17 residues. Trimming took off 5 bases at V and 2 bases at J, with 16 bases between the two ends. CDR3 sequence (DNA): TGTGCCAGCAGTTCCGGGAGGGGGGCAACCTATAATTCACCCCTCCACTTT. Its protein is CASSSGRGATYNSPLHF. The full variable domain, rest sourced from reference TRBV2 and TRBJ1-6, is EPEVTQTPSHQVTQMGQEVILRCVPISNHLYFYWYRQILGQKVEFLVSFYNNEISEKSEIFDDQFSVERPDGSNFTLKIRSTKLEDSAMYFCASSSGRGATYNSPLHFGNGTRLTVT.

Worth noting for this clone: The sample has other DNA sequences that encode this CDR3 too. V usage is TRBV18 and J usage is TRBJ1-1; no clear D gene. The CDR3 totals 14 residues. The V and J ends lost 2 bases and 3 bases respectively, with 10 bases between them. Germline CDR1 reads KGHSH; CDR2 reads LQKENI. The CDR3 DNA is TGTGCCAGCTCACCATCCCGAGGAGACACTGAAGCTTTCTTT. Translating it yields CASSPSRGDTEAFF. Full variable domain (outside the CDR3, taken from reference TRBV18 and TRBJ1-1): NAGVMQNPRHLVRRRGQEARLRCSPMKGHSHVYWYRQLPEEGLKFMVYLQKENIIDESGMPKERFSAEFPKEGPSILRIQQVVRGDSAAYFCASSPSRGDTEAFFGQGTRLTVV.

The chain couples TRBV20-1 to TRBJ1-1; D is undetermined. Germline V gene sequence: CDR1 DFQATT, CDR2 SNEGSKA (reference sequence). The CDR3 extends over 9 amino acids. Trimming took 5 bases from V and 11 from J, leaving 9 bases between them. The CDR3 is CSAQDGAFF. The CDR3 DNA reads TGCAGTGCTCAAGACGGGGCTTTCTTT.

The V gene is TRBV18, the J gene TRBJ1-1, with no clear D. CDR3 length: 15 amino acids. Germline V CDR1 and CDR2: KGHSH, LQKENI. Trimming removed 6 bases at V and 4 bases at J, with 18 bases between. The CDR3 DNA reads as TGTGCCAGCTCCCGTCTAGAGGGCGGGATCACTGAAGCTTTCTTT. It encodes CASSRLEGGITEAFF.

The chain employs TRBV5-4 and TRBJ2-2, with TRBD1 as a possible D gene (6 bases). Germline V gene sequence: CDR1 SGHNT, CDR2 YYREEE (reference sequence). The CDR3 runs 16 residues. Trimming took off 4 bases at V and 4 bases at J, with 17 bases between the two ends. The CDR3 loop reads CASSSKTGRSTGELFF. The CDR3 bases are TGTGCCAGCAGCAGTAAGACAGGAAGGAGCACCGGGGAGCTGTTTTTT. The full variable domain, with the rest looked up from reference TRBV5-4 and TRBJ2-2, is ETGVTQSPTHLIKTRGQQVTLRCSSQSGHNTVSWYQQALGQGPQFIFQYYREEENGRGNFPPRFSGLQFPNYSSELNVNALELDDSALYLCASSSKTGRSTGELFFGEGSRLTVL.

This chain joins TRBV10-3 and TRBJ2-6; tentatively, D is TRBD2 (7 bases). The CDR3 has 15 residues. CDR1 and CDR2 from the germline V gene are ENHRY and SYGVKD. Trimming took off 5 bases at V and 1 base at J, with 9 bases between the two ends. The CDR3, as DNA: TGTGCCATCAGTAAGGGGGGGTCTGGGGCCAACGTCCTGACTTTC. Translating gives CAISKGGSGANVLTF.

V and J are TRBV30 and TRBJ1-3; D remains ambiguous. CDR1 is GTSNPN, CDR2 SVGIG, per germline (reference sequence). Trimming cost V 4 bases and J 3 bases, with 7 bases left between them. There are 12 residues in the CDR3. The CDR3 coding sequence is TGTGCCTGGATTGGCTTTGGAAACACCATATATTTT. Its protein is CAWIGFGNTIYF.

This clone was found a few times. The V call is TRBV30, the J call TRBJ1-2, with no clear D. The CDR3 consists of 10 residues. CDR1 and CDR2 from the germline V gene are GTSNPN and SVGIG (reference sequence). V lost 3 bases and J lost 4, with 3 bases in between. The DNA for the CDR3 is TGTGCCTGGAGCAGCTATGGCTACACCTTC. Protein sequence: CAWSSYGYTF.

This clone came up once. The V call is TRBV19, the J call TRBJ1-1; D perhaps matches TRBD1 (5 bases). The CDR3 contains 16 residues. Germline V gene lookup returns CDR1 LNHDA and CDR2 SQIVND (reference sequence). V lost 6 bases and J lost 0, with 17 bases in between. CDR3 loop: CASRSGAGTVNTEAFF. CDR3 nucleotides: TGTGCCAGTAGATCGGGAGCGGGGACGGTGAACACTGAAGCTTTCTTT. Full variable domain (remainder filled in from reference TRBV19 and TRBJ1-1): DGGITQSPKYLFRKEGQNVTLSCEQNLNHDAMYWYRQDPGQGLRLIYYSQIVNDFQKGDIAEGYSVSREKKESFPLTVTSAQKNPTAFYLCASRSGAGTVNTEAFFGQGTRLTVV.

With regard to this clone: Within the sample, other DNA sequences also encode this same CDR3. This chain links TRBV27 with TRBJ2-2; no firm D call. The CDR3 totals 12 residues. Trimming left V 3 bases short and J 5 bases short, with 4 bases between. The V gene's germline CDR1 is MNHEY and CDR2 SMNVEV (reference sequence). CDR3 sequence: CASSFSTGELFF. The CDR3 DNA follows: TGTGCCAGCAGTTTTTCTACCGGGGAGCTGTTTTTT.

In its sample, this clone was seen once. The V gene is TRBV28, the J gene TRBJ1-5; 9 bases match TRBD1. V gave up 7 bases and J gave up 6 bases; unmatched junction bases: 13. CDR3 size: 16 residues. CDR1 and CDR2 (germline): MDHEN, SYDVKM. The CDR3 DNA is TGTGCCAGCACTTTTAGAGGGACAGGGAGGGTTCAGCCCCAGCATTTT. Protein: CASTFRGTGRVQPQHF.

The V gene is TRBV30, the J gene TRBJ2-1; D ambiguous. V was shortened by 2 bases and J by 6 bases, with 11 bases between the two germline ends. In germline, CDR1 is GTSNPN, CDR2 SVGIG (reference sequence). This CDR3 comprises 13 residues. CDR3 DNA sequence: TGTGCCTGGAGTTTACCAGCGCTCAATGAGCAGTTCTTC. It specifies CAWSLPALNEQFF.

This chain joins TRBV5-4 and TRBJ2-1, with a weak D call TRBD1 (5 bases). Trimming removed 4 bases at V and 1 base at J, with 15 bases between. In germline, CDR1 is SGHNT, CDR2 YYREEE (reference sequence). The CDR3 loop spans 16 amino acids. The CDR3 reads CASSLDSGISYNEQFF. The CDR3 nucleotides read TGTGCCAGCAGCCTAGACAGTGGGATTTCCTACAATGAGCAGTTCTTC.